These 16 T cell receptor beta chains were all obtained from the same sample, sequenced in a study of control samples from healthy donors and cancer patients. Repertoires were generated with immunoSEQ multiplex PCR, while TCRdb's copy carries only in-frame clones and drops some. The sample comprises just over 150,000 clones, approximately 96% of which are singletons, and about 8.5% rests with the top ten. Sequenced: blood. The source of these receptors is a woman in her thirties or forties in good health.

The rearrangement joins TRBV7-2 to TRBJ2-7, with a weak D call TRBD1 (6 bases). Germline V gives CDR1 SGHTA, CDR2 FQGNSA. The CDR3 has 14 amino acids. The V end was cut by 3 bases, the J end by 0 bases, with 9 bases between. In DNA form, the CDR3 reads TGTGCCAGCAGCTTTGGACAGACCTCCTACGAGCAGTACTTC. Amino acid sequence: CASSFGQTSYEQYF.

This clone was observed a single time. This chain links TRBV5-1 with TRBJ2-3; 7 bases line up with TRBD1. The CDR3 length is 15 residues. The junction had 6 bases not matched to a gene; V was cut back by 3 bases and J by 2 bases. The V gene's germline CDR1 is SGHRS and CDR2 YFSETQ. The CDR3 DNA sequence: TGCGCCAGCAGCTCCCGACAGGGCTACACAGATACGCAGTATTTT. The encoded protein is CASSSRQGYTDTQYF.

The chain employs TRBV29-1 and TRBJ2-5; no clear D. V lost 7 bases to trimming and J lost 5 bases, with 14 bases between them. The CDR3 consists of 12 residues. Germline CDR1 reads SQVTM; CDR2 reads ANQGSEA. The CDR3 reads CSASVTGETQYF. CDR3 nucleotides: TGCAGCGCCTCGGTCACCGGGGAGACCCAGTACTTC.

The rearrangement links TRBV20-1 to TRBJ2-3; D unresolved. In germline, CDR1 is DFQATT, CDR2 SNEGSKA (reference sequence). Trimming took 3 bases from V and 4 from J, leaving 17 bases between them. The CDR3 is made up of 15 amino acids. CDR3 in amino acids: CSASSMAAVPDTQYF. The CDR3 coding sequence is TGCAGTGCTAGTAGTATGGCTGCGGTTCCAGATACGCAGTATTTT.

The rearrangement uses TRBV7-9 and TRBJ1-2, with 8 bases identical to TRBD1. J lost 4 bases, V lost 4 bases, and 2 bases had no gene match. CDR1 and CDR2 (germline): SEHNR, FQNEAQ (reference sequence). The CDR3 loop spans 13 amino acids. CDR3 in amino acids: CASSSGQVYGYTF. In nucleotides, the CDR3 is TGTGCCAGCAGCTCGGGACAGGTCTATGGCTACACCTTC.

This clone was recorded only once. The rearrangement joins TRBV7-2 to TRBJ1-2, with TRBD1 matching over 7 bases. Trimming removed 5 bases from V and 2 bases from J; junction bases left unmatched: 11. This CDR3 is 16 amino acids long. Germline V gene sequence: CDR1 SGHTA, CDR2 FQGNSA. CDR3 residues: CASSLGATRGNYGYTF. The CDR3 nucleotides read TGTGCCAGCAGCCTAGGGGCTACCAGGGGGAACTATGGCTACACCTTC.

The V call is TRBV7-2, the J call TRBJ2-7, with 13 bases fitting TRBD2. This CDR3 has 15 residues. The V and J ends lost 5 bases and 4 bases, in that order; junction bases with no gene match: 5. The germline CDR1 and CDR2 sequences are SGHTA and FQGNSA. The CDR3 here is CASSPTSGRGYEQYF. CDR3 coding DNA: TGTGCCAGCAGCCCCACTAGCGGGAGGGGTTACGAGCAGTACTTC.

The V call is TRBV7-2, the J call TRBJ2-1, with no clear D. Trimming cost V 1 base and J 5 bases, with 18 bases left between them. The CDR3 loop spans 17 amino acids. Germline assignment: CDR1 SGHTA and CDR2 FQGNSA. The CDR3, as DNA: TGTGCCAGCAGCTTAGAATTGTCTACCCAAATTAACAATGAGCAGTTCTTC. Its translation: CASSLELSTQINNEQFF.

The J gene is TRBJ1-5, the V gene TRBV6-1; tentative D call: TRBD1 (5 bases). Trimming pared 1 base from V and 15 bases from J, leaving 10 bases between. CDR3 size: 11 residues. Per germline, CDR1 MNHNS and CDR2 SASEGT. CDR3 coding DNA: TGTGCCAGCAGTGAAGAGGGGCAATTGCATTTT. Its translation is CASSEEGQLHF.

The chain recombines TRBV30 with TRBJ1-5; D possibly corresponds to TRBD1 (5 bases). Per germline, CDR1 GTSNPN and CDR2 SVGIG (reference sequence). The CDR3 is 14 amino acids. Trimming left V 1 base short and J 7 bases short, with 14 bases between. DNA of the CDR3: TGTGCCTGGAGTGGCCGGGACTGGAGACAGCCCCAGCATTTT. Translated: CAWSGRDWRQPQHF.

The genes are TRBV4-3 and TRBJ2-5, with D perhaps given as TRBD1 or TRBD2 (5 bases each). Trimming took 0 bases from V and 3 from J, leaving 8 bases between them. This CDR3 has 14 amino acids. The germline CDR1 and CDR2 sequences are LGHNA and YSLEER. Here the CDR3 reads CASSQDWGKETQYF. DNA of the CDR3: TGCGCCAGCAGCCAAGATTGGGGGAAAGAGACCCAGTACTTC.

The chain combines TRBV7-7 with TRBJ2-1; 8 bases agree with TRBD2. The CDR3 has 15 residues. CDR1 and CDR2 from the germline V gene are SSHAT and FNYEAQ (reference sequence). The J segment lost 5 bases and the V segment lost 4 bases, leaving 7 bases of the junction unmatched. CDR3 sequence: CASSSERGPNNEQFF. Written as DNA, the CDR3 is TGTGCCAGCAGCTCAGAGCGGGGGCCAAACAATGAGCAGTTCTTC.

This clone was found once. The chain carries TRBV5-1 and TRBJ2-1, with D maybe TRBD1 (7 bases). The germline CDR1 and CDR2 sequences are SGHRS and YFSETQ. The CDR3 has 16 amino acids. With 4 bases removed from V and 2 bases from J, the gap between germline ends came to 16 bases. This CDR3 reads CASSRGGTEPYNEQFF. CDR3 DNA sequence: TGCGCCAGCAGCCGGGGCGGGACAGAACCCTACAATGAGCAGTTCTTC.

The chain joins TRBV5-1 to TRBJ2-5; TRBD1 aligns across 7 bases. Losses at the gene ends were 4 bases for V and 4 bases for J; bases not matched to a gene: 10. The CDR3 loop spans 15 amino acids. Germline CDR1 SGHRS, CDR2 YFSETQ. CDR3 sequence reads: CASSGRTGGGETQYF. The CDR3 bases are TGCGCCAGCAGCGGACGGACAGGAGGAGGAGAGACCCAGTACTTC. Drawing the rest from reference TRBV5-1 and TRBJ2-5, the complete variable domain is KAGVTQTPRYLIKTRGQQVTLSCSPISGHRSVSWYQQTPGQGLQFLFEYFSETQRNKGNFPGRFSGRQFSNSRSEMNVSTLELGDSALYLCASSGRTGGGETQYFGPGTRLLVL.

The chain is built from TRBV3-1 (or the pseudogene TRBV3-2) and TRBJ2-2; weak D call: TRBD1 (6 bases). V shed 4 bases and J shed 3 bases, with 12 bases lying between them. This CDR3 region has 15 residues. Per germline, CDR1 LGHDT and CDR2 YNNKEL (reference sequence). In DNA, the CDR3 is TGTGCCAGCAGCCCCACGGGACAAGACACCGGGGAGCTGTTTTTT. It codes for CASSPTGQDTGELFF.

The V gene is TRBV4-1, the J gene TRBJ2-2, with D possibly TRBD1 on 5 matching bases. The ends were cut back, 1 base at V and 3 bases at J, with 12 bases in the middle. The CDR3 is 16 amino acids. Germline values: CDR1 MGHRA, CDR2 YSYEKL. CDR3 sequence: CASSQVATAYTGELFF. In DNA form, the CDR3 reads TGCGCCAGCAGCCAAGTGGCGACAGCTTACACCGGGGAGCTGTTTTTT.